This T cell receptor beta chain was sequenced for a study of cytomegalovirus exposure and HLA in healthy donors. Overall study findings and caveats: Analysis performed later showed TCR beta chains linked to HLA being more clonally expanded than equally common others. TCR beta sequences numbering 16,951 were associated with HLA alleles at 0.05 false discovery rate in a later analysis.

V dropped 4 bases and J dropped 0 bases, with 12 bases sitting between them. The CDR3 has 15 amino acids. Germline assignment: CDR1 ENHRY and CDR2 SYGVKD. Though probably carrying unrecorded immune exposures, donors were nominally healthy at sampling. Points on this clone: Its specificity is unknown. The sample has other DNA sequences that encode this CDR3 too.

Both 60 Vbeta primers and 13 Jbeta primers went into the PCR. Sequencing used immunoSEQ multiplex PCR; TCRdb keeps in-frame clones, though not all of them. The sample shows around 130,000 clones, roughly 80% of them seen only once. The sample consisted of PBMCs. The TCR comes from a young woman in good health and CMV-seronegative. The chain employs TRBV10-3 and TRBJ1-1; D is perhaps TRBD1 (6 bases). CDR3 sequence: CAISGRTGLNTEAFF. CDR3 sequence (DNA): TGTGCCATCAGTGGACGAACAGGGTTGAACACTGAAGCTTTCTTT.